This TCR beta chain came from a study of technical replicates of blood from several donors. CDR1 is SGHNT and CDR2 is YYREEE in the germline V gene (reference sequence). V was cut by 4 bases and J by 3 bases, with 13 bases left in between. The CDR3 covers 15 residues. Produced via immunoSEQ multiplex PCR; TCRdb's table is partial and in-frame only. The sample includes about 79,000 clones, 91% of them seen just once. V gene TRBV5-4 combines with J gene TRBJ2-2; D perhaps matches TRBD1 (6 bases). Sequencing input: T cells isolated from PBMCs. The clonotype originates from a human donor in good health. Some clones in this sample may be carry-over from other donors' samples. Here the CDR3 DNA reads TGTGCCAGCAGCGTGCGTCAGGGGTACACCGGGGAGCTGTTTTTT. It translates to CASSVRQGYTGELFF.